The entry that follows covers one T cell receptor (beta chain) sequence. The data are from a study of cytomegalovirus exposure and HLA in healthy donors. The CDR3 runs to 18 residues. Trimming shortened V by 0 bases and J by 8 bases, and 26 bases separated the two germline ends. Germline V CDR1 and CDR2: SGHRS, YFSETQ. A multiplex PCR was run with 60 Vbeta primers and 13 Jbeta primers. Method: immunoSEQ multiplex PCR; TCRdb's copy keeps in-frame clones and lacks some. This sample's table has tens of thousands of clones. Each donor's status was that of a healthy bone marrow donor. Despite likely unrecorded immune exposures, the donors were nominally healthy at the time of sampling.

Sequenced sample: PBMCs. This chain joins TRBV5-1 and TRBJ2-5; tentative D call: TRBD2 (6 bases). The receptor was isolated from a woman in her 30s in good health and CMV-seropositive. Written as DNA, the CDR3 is TGCGCCAGCAGCTTGGATGCTGGGCAGCGGGTGACGTCTATCACCCAGTACTTC. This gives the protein CASSLDAGQRVTSITQYF.